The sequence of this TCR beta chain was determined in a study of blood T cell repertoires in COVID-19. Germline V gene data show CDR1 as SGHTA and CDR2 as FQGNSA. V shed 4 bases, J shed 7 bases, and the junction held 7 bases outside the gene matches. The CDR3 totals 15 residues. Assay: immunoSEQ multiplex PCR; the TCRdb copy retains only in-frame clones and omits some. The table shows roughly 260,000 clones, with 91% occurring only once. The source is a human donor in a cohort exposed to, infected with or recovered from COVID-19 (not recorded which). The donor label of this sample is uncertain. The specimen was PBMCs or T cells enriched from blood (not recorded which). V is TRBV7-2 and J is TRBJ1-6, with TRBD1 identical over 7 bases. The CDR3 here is CASSSQGTVNSPLHF. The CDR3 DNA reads TGTGCCAGCAGCTCCCAGGGGACAGTCAATTCACCCCTCCACTTT.